This T cell receptor beta chain was profiled in a study of blood T cell repertoires in COVID-19. Overall study context: T cells, B-cell-depleted T cells, or PBMCs provided the cDNA or gDNA that served as material.

The Seattle patients joined while their infection was active and were tracked longitudinally afterward. The CDR3 totals 14 residues. With 0 bases removed from V and 5 bases from J, the gap between germline ends came to 10 bases. Germline-derived CDR1 and CDR2 are LGHDT and YNNKEL (reference sequence). Only in-frame clones appear in the TCRdb table, and some are missing; sequencing was by immunoSEQ multiplex PCR. The sample includes roughly 250,000 clones, 80% to 85% of them seen just once. Sequencing was carried out using peripheral blood. The chain uses TRBV3-1 (or the pseudogene TRBV3-2) and TRBJ1-2; D is undetermined. The TCR was taken from a person aged 70 to 80 with COVID-19, enrolled during active disease. The CDR3 DNA reads as TGTGCCAGCAGCCAAGATCTTATGTTTTATGGCTACACCTTC. This gives the protein CASSQDLMFYGYTF.